This T cell receptor (beta chain) was recorded in a study of cytomegalovirus exposure and HLA in healthy donors. The PCR made use of 60 Vbeta and 13 Jbeta primers. TCRdb's table, derived via immunoSEQ multiplex PCR, lists solely in-frame clones and lacks some. Of about 110,000 clones in the sample, 76% were seen once. Trimming took 1 base from V and 4 from J; bases not matched to a gene: 6. This CDR3 contains 16 residues. Germline lookup yields CDR1 SGHVS and CDR2 FQNEAQ. About this clone itself: The antigen remains undetermined.

Notes on the study in general: An analysis done earlier found most TCR beta V segments productive about 90% or about 30% of the time. Most TCR sequences proved rare, with some public TCRs found in many donors. As immune exposure information, only CMV serostatus was available.

Healthy bone marrow donors made up the cohort. The TCR sequence derives from a man aged 25 to 45 in good health and CMV-seropositive. The chain has TRBV7-8 and TRBJ1-5, with 8 bases aligning to TRBD1. Sequencing input: PBMCs. Written as DNA, the CDR3 is TGTGCCAGCAGCTTAGGTGGCAGGGGGCCGAATCAGCCCCAGCATTTT. Its protein product is CASSLGGRGPNQPQHF.